The 10 T cell receptor beta chains listed next were all sequenced from one sample in a study of blood T cells in healthy people across ages. A second PCR of 7 to 11 cycles used a sample-barcoded 5' primer and a J-beta primer mix. TCRdb analysed the 5' RACE reads with MiXCR anew, one entry per CDR3 protein. This sample yields fewer than 800,000 distinct CDR3 sequences, of which around a quarter are seen a single time; 9.4% belongs to the top ten. These same records also appear under a second study, on T cells of mothers and their children.

The sequencing input was blood. The receptors come from a boy under 18 in good health.

This clonotype came up a few times. This clone may be a read error of a much larger clone one base away. The rearrangement links TRBV28 to TRBJ2-5; TRBD1 aligns across 8 bases. Gene TRBJ2-7 matches the end of the DNA better, so the J call may be wrong. The germline V gene encodes CDR1 MDHEN and CDR2 SYDVKM. The CDR3 is 16 amino acids. The CDR3 nucleotides are TGTGCCAGCAGTTTAATCCCCCAGGGGGCAGGATACGAGCAGTACTTC. Translated, it gives CASSLIPQGAGYEQYF.

The chain has TRBV27 and TRBJ2-7; 10 nucleotides match TRBD2. CDR3 size: 16 residues. V shed 4 bases, J shed 4 bases, and the junction held 10 bases outside the gene matches. Germline V gene data show CDR1 as MNHEY and CDR2 as SMNVEV (reference sequence). CDR3 protein: CASSSLFASGSYEQYF. The CDR3 DNA is TGTGCCAGCAGTTCCCTTTTTGCTAGCGGGAGTTACGAGCAGTACTTC.

This clonotype was counted only a few times. The chain carries TRBV4-2 and TRBJ2-2; 10 nucleotides agree with TRBD2. The CDR3 sequence is 17 residues long. J lost 1 base, V lost 3 bases, and 5 bases had no gene match. Per germline, CDR1 LGHNA and CDR2 YNFKEQ. CDR3 DNA: TGTGCCAGCAGCCAGGAGAGGACTAGCGGGAACACCGGGGAGCTGTTTTTT. Translating gives CASSQERTSGNTGELFF.

This clonotype was seen more than once but under ten times. The V and J genes are TRBV29-1 and TRBJ2-7; D gene uncertain. The CDR3 covers 14 residues. Trimming shortened V by 2 bases and J by 2 bases, and 13 bases separated the two germline ends. Germline CDR1 reads SQVTM; CDR2 reads ANQGSEA. CDR3 bases: TGCAGCGTTGAAATTACAGATTATACCTACGAGCAGTACTTC. Translated: CSVEITDYTYEQYF.

This clonotype was seen a few times. The genes are TRBV12-3 or TRBV12-4 and TRBJ2-5; D is possibly TRBD1 (5 bases). Trimming cost V 6 bases and J 1 base, with 12 bases left between them. This CDR3 is 14 amino acids long. The CDR3 sequence: CASSPTGVQETQYF. The CDR3 DNA is TGTGCCAGCAGCCCCACAGGAGTCCAAGAGACCCAGTACTTC.

Many counts were recorded for this clonotype. The rearrangement joins TRBV7-8 to TRBJ2-5, with 9 bases aligning to TRBD2. The J call may be in error: the DNA end matches TRBJ2-7 better. This CDR3 has 15 amino acids. Germline V gene data show CDR1 as SGHVS and CDR2 as FQNEAQ. In DNA, the CDR3 is TGTGCCAGCAGCTTAATGACTAGCGGTACCTACGAGCAGTACTTC. Amino acid sequence: CASSLMTSGTYEQYF.

The chain uses TRBV4-3 and TRBJ1-1; D is unresolved. CDR3 length equals 15 residues. Germline V gene data show CDR1 as LGHNA and CDR2 as YSLEER. V was clipped by 4 bases and J by 0 bases, with 12 bases between them. In DNA form, the CDR3 reads TGCGCCAGCAGCCTCGCGATGGGAATGAACACTGAAGCTTTCTTT. Translating it yields CASSLAMGMNTEAFF.

This clonotype was seen a single time. The chain couples TRBV5-1 to TRBJ2-1; TRBD2 matches 8 bases. The germline V gene encodes CDR1 SGHRS and CDR2 YFSETQ. The CDR3 spans 15 residues. J gave up 7 bases and V 3 bases, and 9 bases lay outside the gene matches. The CDR3 here is CASSSAGAALNEQFF. The CDR3 DNA follows: TGCGCCAGCAGCTCAGCGGGGGCCGCCCTTAATGAGCAGTTCTTC.

This chain links TRBV20-1 with TRBJ2-5; TRBD1 agrees at 8 bases. TRBJ2-7 matches the DNA end more closely, so the J call is doubtful. The CDR3 length is 15 residues. The germline V gene has CDR1 DFQATT and CDR2 SNEGSKA (reference sequence). CDR3 nucleotide sequence: TGCAGTGCCGGGGAAACAGGGGGTGCCTTCTACGAGCAGTACTTC. Translation: CSAGETGGAFYEQYF.

This clonotype turned up a few times. The genes are TRBV3-1 and TRBJ2-7; D gene uncertain. This CDR3 region has 14 residues. Trimming took 0 bases from V and 2 from J, leaving 8 bases between them. Looked up from germline, CDR1 is LGHDT and CDR2 is YNNKEL (reference sequence). DNA of the CDR3: TGTGCCAGCAGCCAAGAAGGGATAACCTACGAGCAGTACTTC. Translated: CASSQEGITYEQYF.